These T cell receptor beta chains were read from a single sample in a study of neurological immune-mediated disorders. TCRdb used MiXCR to reprocess the 5' RACE reads, holding one entry per CDR3 protein. The table shows tens of thousands of distinct CDR3 sequences, with under 5% occurring only once. Sequencing was performed on PBMCs. Receptors were obtained from a man aged 30-40 years with multiple sclerosis. Both conserved end residues are trimmed from each CDR3. Each record gives: J gene, V gene, CDR3 protein.

j_call: TRBJ2-3; v_call: TRBV5-1; cdr3_aa: ASSLMLVGAGTDTQY
j_call: TRBJ1-3; v_call: TRBV7-2; cdr3_aa: ASSRYRGSRNTIY
j_call: TRBJ1-2; v_call: TRBV27; cdr3_aa: ASSSGGEGGIGYT
j_call: TRBJ1-6; v_call: TRBV12-5; cdr3_aa: ASGLVPGYNSPLH
j_call: TRBJ2-7; v_call: TRBV20-1; cdr3_aa: SAATSRQAGWEQY
j_call: TRBJ2-2; v_call: TRBV19; cdr3_aa: ASSTETGAANTGELF
j_call: TRBJ2-6; v_call: TRBV5-6; cdr3_aa: ASSLLGRPSSGANVLT
j_call: TRBJ1-1; v_call: TRBV6-1; cdr3_aa: ASSEGGRGGIDPEAF
j_call: TRBJ1-5; v_call: TRBV20-1; cdr3_aa: SASSKGHNQPQN
j_call: TRBJ1-1; v_call: TRBV5-1; cdr3_aa: ASMGSDRTEAF
j_call: TRBJ2-1; v_call: TRBV20-1; cdr3_aa: SAKTSGAEYSYNEQF
j_call: TRBJ2-7; v_call: TRBV29-1; cdr3_aa: SVGDPRGEQY
j_call: TRBJ2-3; v_call: TRBV4-1; cdr3_aa: ASSRYGGVGDTQY
j_call: TRBJ1-4; v_call: TRBV5-1; cdr3_aa: ASSLDFRETNEKLF
j_call: TRBJ1-3; v_call: TRBV14; cdr3_aa: ASSQDSARGNTIY
j_call: TRBJ1-2; v_call: TRBV15; cdr3_aa: ATSRGYGNYGYT
j_call: TRBJ2-7; v_call: TRBV4-1; cdr3_aa: ASSQDLASYNEQY
j_call: TRBJ1-5; v_call: TRBV6-6; cdr3_aa: ASSQGQIAQH